This TCR beta chain came from a study of blood T cell repertoires in COVID-19. The wider study: The study drew acute and convalescent COVID-19 samples from the United States, Italy and Spain. Sample material is recorded as cDNA or gDNA derived from T cells, B-cell-depleted T cells, or PBMCs.

This CDR3 spans 16 amino acids. The V end was cut by 2 bases, the J end by 2 bases, with 10 bases between. CDR1 and CDR2 (germline): KGHSH, LQKENI. Original analysis: Nucleated cell number was recorded as an estimate derived from reference gene primer amplification. Clones were sequenced by immunoSEQ multiplex PCR, and TCRdb holds only the in-frame ones, with some missing. V and J calls and clone size are given by that table; D and trimming were obtained from the DNA. The profile shows approximately 250,000 clones, around 85% of them singletons. The chain has TRBV18 and TRBJ2-6; no clear D. Input material: peripheral blood. This receptor was taken from a woman aged 60-75 years with active or convalescent COVID-19. The CDR3, as DNA: TGTGCCAGCTCACCAAGTACAGTCGCTGGGGCCAACGTCCTGACTTTC. This sequence encodes CASSPSTVAGANVLTF.